This TCR beta chain came from a study of OX40 agonist ivuxolimab in advanced cancers. Whole-study context: Aged 23 to 79 with a mean of 60 years, they were approximately 79% male.

Study conclusions and caveats: Some patients who did not respond also had low normalized T-cell clonal expansion. With doses of 0.1-3.0 mg/kg, partial responders showed among the lowest clonal expansion.

Libraries were prepared by immunoSEQ multiplex PCR; TCRdb keeps only in-frame clonotypes and omits some of them. The table shows some 33,000 clones, with approximately 89% occurring only once. Note on this clone: Antigen unknown. Its ends do not fully match the called genes, so a read error is possible.

CDR1 is MNHNY and CDR2 is SVGAGI in the germline V gene (reference sequence). The CDR3 runs 9 residues. This TCR was recovered from an adult with an advanced solid tumor such as melanoma, head and neck, liver or kidney cancer. This specimen was CD4+ or CD8+ T cells sorted from blood, taken in a trial of the OX40 agonist ivuxolimab. The chain carries TRBV6-6 and TRBJ1-2, with D possibly TRBD1 on 5 matching bases. The CDR3 spells CASGGGKAF. DNA for the CDR3: TGTGCCAGCGGGGGGGGGAAGGCCTTC.